This T cell receptor (beta chain) stems from a study of T-cell memory formation after mild COVID-19. Study-level results: A balance of CD4 and CD8 characterized clones contracting day 15 to 85, whereas later expanders leaned CD4+. Pre-infection memory already had some responding clones, implying cross-reactive memory joined.

V gave up 1 base and J gave up 4 bases, with 13 bases separating them. Germline values: CDR1 SEHNR, CDR2 FQNEAQ (reference sequence). The CDR3 is made up of 15 amino acids. In this sample, this clonotype turned up a few times. Its antigen is not identified. TCRdb analysed the 5' RACE reads with MiXCR anew, one entry per CDR3 protein. The repertoire holds approximately 150,000 distinct CDR3 sequences, with more than 12% as singletons. The rearrangement links TRBV7-9 to TRBJ2-5; weak D call: TRBD1 (6 bases). Sequences were obtained from PBMCs or a T cell subset sorted from them (not recorded which). The clonotype comes from an adult woman who had mild COVID-19 (a few samples of this study predate the infection). Cell type and time point are not known. This chain's CDR3 is CASSLEGDRRETQYF. In DNA, the CDR3 is TGTGCCAGCAGCTTAGAGGGTGACAGGAGAGAGACCCAGTACTTC.